This note documents a single T cell receptor (beta chain) sequence. The antigen is not known. The CDR3 is 16 residues long. V was pared by 8 bases and J by 0 bases, with 17 bases between. Germline CDR1 is MNHNY and CDR2 is SVGAGI (reference sequence). The source of the sample is a study of shared clonotypes between healthy human individuals. Findings and limits, study-wide: Only blood underwent sampling, and tissue repertoires likely differ.

Partitioning of CD4+ cells yielded a CD45RA+ naive subset and a CD45RA-negative memory subset. Genomic DNA belonging to each subset was distributed in equal measure over several immunoSEQ plates. The data were produced by immunoSEQ multiplex PCR, yet TCRdb's version contains in-frame clones alone and is incomplete. In the table there are 2 million to 3 million clones, 93% of which are singletons. The sequenced sample consisted of naive CD4+ T cells from PBMCs. Subset specified: CD45RA+ positively selected. The chain has TRBV6-6 and TRBJ1-5; D perhaps matches TRBD1 (5 bases). This clonotype originated in a man aged 18-30 years in good health. Some clones in this sample may be carry-over from other donors' samples. The CDR3 loop is CASSIQAQSSNQPQHF. In nucleotides, the CDR3 is TGTGCCAGCTCAATACAGGCCCAAAGTAGCAATCAGCCCCAGCATTTT.